The T cell receptor beta chain described here comes from a study of OX40 agonist ivuxolimab in advanced cancers. Method: immunoSEQ multiplex PCR; TCRdb's copy keeps in-frame clones and lacks some. The sample carries 55,000 to 85,000 clones, 80% to 95% recorded once. Germline V gene lookup returns CDR1 SGDLS and CDR2 YYNGEE. This CDR3 has 14 residues. The V and J ends lost 3 bases and 0 bases respectively, with 9 bases between them. This receptor was obtained from an adult with an advanced solid tumor such as melanoma, head and neck, liver or kidney cancer. The chain links TRBV9 to TRBJ2-5; D unclear. The sequenced sample was CD4+ or CD8+ T cells sorted from blood, obtained in a trial of the OX40 agonist ivuxolimab. The CDR3 is CASSGGSYQETQYF. CDR3 coding DNA: TGTGCCAGCAGCGGCGGCTCGTACCAAGAGACCCAGTACTTC.